This T cell receptor (beta chain) is from a study of PD-1 blockade in classical Hodgkin lymphoma (dated by TCRdb to about 2020). Regarding the complete study: Nivolumab dosing was 3 mg/kg intravenously every 2 weeks, continuing until either disease progression or unacceptable toxicity. The study used TCR beta sequencing and CyTOF to define a peripheral blood immune signature of response to PD-1 blockade in classical Hodgkin lymphoma. Overall study results and their limits: Lower diversity was observed in patients in whom nivolumab was started less than 1 year after ASCT, and these patients were excluded from later analyses so that confounding by immune reconstitution would be avoided. Baseline TCR diversity was reported to be lower in newly diagnosed patients than in healthy donors and to be lower still in relapsed/refractory patients. CD4+ but not CD8+ TCR diversity rose significantly by C4D1 (p=0.0027 vs p=0.16), most apparent in complete responders (p=0.02). Among trial patients, those achieving complete response had baseline diversity similar to that of newly diagnosed patients, while diversity was significantly lower in partial responders and progressors. Only a single clinical trial cohort was studied, and what caused the repertoire differences, possibly disease activity or prior therapy, remained undefined.

Of note for this clone: Its antigen has not been determined. Base qualities are missing; no much larger clone stands one base away.

The cysteine opens and the phenylalanine closes a CDR3 of 15 amino acids. Here the CDR3 DNA is all that survives: 45 bases in frame from base 1. The junction shows trimming of 2 bases on V and 7 bases on J, plus 13 bases between the germline ends. The CDR1 and CDR2 encoded by the germline V gene are SGDLS and YYNGEE. Genomic DNA was isolated using the Qiagen DNeasy kit from unsorted PBMCs as well as from negatively selected CD4+ and CD8+ fractions. Amplification of TCR beta CDR3 regions was done by immunoSEQ multiplex PCR with primers that anneal to V and J segments. A synthetic immune receptor repertoire was used to minimize amplification bias, and any residual bias was removed computationally once sequencing was done. On the study's bioinformatics: Repertoire diversity was quantified as the Shannon entropy index using custom Python scripts. Unsorted, CD4+ and CD8+ repertoires were analyzed separately, except for combined analyses in which CD4+ and CD8+ sequences were merged in silico. A clone was considered expanded if an increase in frequency of at least 2-fold after treatment relative to C1D1 was found, and a pseudocount of 0.5 was applied to clones undetected at baseline. Clones with 0 or 1 copy at C1D1 were classified as singleton clones, and clones with 2 or more copies were classified as non-singleton clones. Clones expanded in unsorted samples were annotated as CD4+, CD8+ or unknown by matching protein sequences in sorted samples from the same patient. Wilcoxon tests were applied to paired samples to test diversity changes from C1D1 to C4D1. In TCRdb, the immuneACCESS table is reduced to in-frame sequences with V and J assigned. These tables do not hold every clone; where another copy was compared, an unresolved V gene accounts for under half, and the others remain unexplained. V and J calls plus clone size are reproduced from that table; the DNA served to infer D and trimming. This sample gives 25,000 to 30,000 clones in total; 78% of them show up just once. The ten biggest clones cover 35% to 45% of the sample.

In the paper's terms, the time point label means: cycle 2 day 1 (C2D1) of nivolumab. Every trial patient had relapsed following autologous stem cell transplantation, and prior brentuximab vedotin exposure was what differed among cohorts A, B and C. A total of under 70 patients with relapsed/refractory classical Hodgkin lymphoma made up the trial cohort, and each patient's best overall response was complete response, partial response or progressive disease. Single-agent nivolumab was administered to trial patients in the multi-cohort phase II CheckMate 205 trial. An independent review committee assessed best overall response using the 2007 International Working Group response criteria. Trial PBMCs were collected immediately before nivolumab initiation (C1D1) and during therapy at cycle 2 day 1 and cycle 4 day 1. Peripheral blood was collected in 8 mL Vacutainer Cell Preparation Tubes, from which PBMCs were isolated by centrifugation and then cryopreserved.

The source of this sequence is a human donor with classical Hodgkin lymphoma. Sequencing was performed on peripheral blood mononuclear cells (PBMCs), taken before the second cycle of nivolumab. The chain is made from TRBV9 and TRBJ1-6; the D segment could be TRBD1, given 6 matching bases. For the CDR3, the sequence is CASSVGGRTNSPLHF. The nucleotides read TGTGCCAGCAGCGTCGGGGGGCGCACAAATTCACCCCTCCACTTT.